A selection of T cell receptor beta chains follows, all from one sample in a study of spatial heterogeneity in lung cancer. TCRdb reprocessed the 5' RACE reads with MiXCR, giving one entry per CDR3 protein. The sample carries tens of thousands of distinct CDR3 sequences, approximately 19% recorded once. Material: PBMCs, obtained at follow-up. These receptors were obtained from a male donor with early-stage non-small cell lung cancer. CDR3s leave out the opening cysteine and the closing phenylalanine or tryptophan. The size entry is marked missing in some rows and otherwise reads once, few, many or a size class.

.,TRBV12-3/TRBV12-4,AAGTGGLQFYNEQF
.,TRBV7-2,ASSLVGSKYNEQF
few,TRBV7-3,ASSLAGQGTYNEQF
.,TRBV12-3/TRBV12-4,ASGHSSGANVLT
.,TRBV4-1,ASSQDGTSGGYEQY
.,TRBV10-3,AISGHETDTQY
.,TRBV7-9,ASSLDGGGYT
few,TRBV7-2,ASSPRDRGSYTEAF
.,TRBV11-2,ASSSGTWDEQF
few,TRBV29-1,SVDHGTLTDTQY
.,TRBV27,ASSYDNVRADTQY
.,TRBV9,ASTPRGRNTEAF
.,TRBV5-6,ASSFDYERGETQY
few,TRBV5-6,ASSPGQYGYT
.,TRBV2,ASTAGWHTEAF
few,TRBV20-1,SARAVATFNEQF
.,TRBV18,ASSLTALTRGRDEQF
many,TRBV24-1,ATSYRLDGKETQY
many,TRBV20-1,SARVRGALETQY
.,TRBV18,VSSVRQVNEKLF
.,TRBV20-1,SATDRDNSPLH
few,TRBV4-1,ASSQQTVRGTYEQY
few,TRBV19,ATRSGSTDTQY
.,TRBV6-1,AGAREPEGQPQH
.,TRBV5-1,ASSLGLAGDSTDTQY
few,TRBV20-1,SAREVPGYT
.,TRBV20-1,SANPTGRKAETQY
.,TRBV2,ASRWSGNYGYT
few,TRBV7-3,ASSIGQGRANEQF
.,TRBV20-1,SARARGLEETQY
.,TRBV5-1,ASSFLNRDDNYGYT